This entry lists 8 T cell receptor beta chains sequenced from one sample in a study of OX40 agonist ivuxolimab in advanced cancers. Libraries were prepared by immunoSEQ multiplex PCR; TCRdb keeps only in-frame clonotypes and omits some of them. The table records 53,000 or so clones, approximately 84% of them present only once. Specimen: CD4+ or CD8+ T cells sorted from blood, collected in a trial of the OX40 agonist ivuxolimab. The receptors shown here come from an adult with an advanced solid tumor such as melanoma, head and neck, liver or kidney cancer.

V and J are TRBV5-6 and TRBJ1-2; D remains unclear. Germline CDR1 and CDR2: SGHDT and YYEEEE. V was trimmed by 4 bases and J by 2 bases, leaving 12 bases between them. The CDR3 is made up of 14 amino acids. DNA of the CDR3: TGTGCCAGCAGCCCTGGACGGCGAAACTATGGCTACACCTTC. Its translation is CASSPGRRNYGYTF.

V and J are TRBV6-1 and TRBJ2-7; 9 bases match TRBD1. With 8 bases clipped from V and 0 bases from J, the junction kept 5 bases outside the gene matches. Germline values: CDR1 MNHNS, CDR2 SASEGT. The CDR3 totals 14 residues. The CDR3 here is CASARDRVSYEQYF. The CDR3 DNA reads as TGTGCCAGCGCCCGGGACAGGGTCTCCTACGAGCAGTACTTC.

CDR3 protein: CASRSPGTRPSEQYF. CDR3 nucleotide sequence: TGTGCCAGCAGGTCCCCCGGGACTAGACCCTCCGAGCAGTACTTC. The V gene is TRBV11-2, the J gene TRBJ2-5; TRBD2 matches at 8 bases. The J call may be faulty, since TRBJ2-7 better matches the DNA end. The CDR3 loop spans 15 amino acids. In germline, CDR1 is SGHAT, CDR2 FQNNGV.

This chain connects TRBV19 to TRBJ1-1, with TRBD1 matching 10 bases. Trimming at V came to 8 bases and at J to 1 base, leaving 10 bases not matched to a gene. The length of the CDR3 is 16 residues. CDR1 is LNHDA, CDR2 SQIVND, per germline (reference sequence). The CDR3 here is CASRDRGSSSNTEAFF. In nucleotides, the CDR3 is TGTGCCAGTCGGGACAGGGGAAGTTCGTCGAACACTGAAGCTTTCTTT.

This rearrangement joins TRBV19 to TRBJ1-5, with TRBD1 as a possible D gene (5 bases). This CDR3 has 15 residues. V lost 2 bases, J lost 4 bases, and 12 bases lay in between. Germline CDR1 reads LNHDA; CDR2 reads SQIVND (reference sequence). CDR3 sequence (DNA): TGTGCCAGTAGTATACCCCTCGCAGGGAATCAGCCCCAGCATTTT. Amino acids: CASSIPLAGNQPQHF.

The V call is TRBV19, the J call TRBJ2-7; 7 bases align to TRBD2. There are 13 residues in the CDR3. The germline CDR1 and CDR2 sequences are LNHDA and SQIVND (reference sequence). V dropped 5 bases and J dropped 3; count of bases not matched to a gene: 4. The CDR3 sequence is CASSFRGDYEQYF. The CDR3 bases are TGTGCCAGTAGTTTTCGGGGGGACTACGAGCAGTACTTC.

The chain uses TRBV5-4 and TRBJ2-5; D gene ambiguous. The CDR3 loop spans 13 amino acids. With 1 base removed from V and 7 bases from J, the gap between germline ends came to 11 bases. Germline lookup yields CDR1 SGHNT and CDR2 YYREEE (reference sequence). CDR3 residues: CASSLRPIGTQYF. The CDR3 coding sequence is TGTGCCAGCAGCTTGCGGCCAATTGGGACCCAGTACTTC.

The chain is built from TRBV19 and TRBJ2-5, with D possibly being TRBD1 or TRBD2 (5 bases each). Germline CDR1 LNHDA, CDR2 SQIVND (reference sequence). The CDR3 length is 13 residues. The germline V and J ends were trimmed by 4 bases and 5 bases, with 11 bases remaining between them. CDR3: CASSTGPAETQYF. As DNA, the CDR3 is TGTGCCAGTAGTACGGGACCCGCTGAGACCCAGTACTTC.